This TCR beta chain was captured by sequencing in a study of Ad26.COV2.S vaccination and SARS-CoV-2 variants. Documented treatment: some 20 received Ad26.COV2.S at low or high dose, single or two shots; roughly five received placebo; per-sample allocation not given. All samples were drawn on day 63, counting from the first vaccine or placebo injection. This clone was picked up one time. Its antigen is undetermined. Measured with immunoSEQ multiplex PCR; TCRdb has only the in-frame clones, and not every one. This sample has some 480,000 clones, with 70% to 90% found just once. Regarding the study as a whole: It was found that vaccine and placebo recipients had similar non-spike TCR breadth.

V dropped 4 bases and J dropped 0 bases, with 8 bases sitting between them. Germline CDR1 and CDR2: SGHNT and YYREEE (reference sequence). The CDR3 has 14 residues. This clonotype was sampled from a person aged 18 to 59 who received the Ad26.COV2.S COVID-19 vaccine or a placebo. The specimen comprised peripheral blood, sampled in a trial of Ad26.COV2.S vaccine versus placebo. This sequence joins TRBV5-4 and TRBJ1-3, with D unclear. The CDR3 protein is CASSPDLSGNTIYF. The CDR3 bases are TGTGCCAGCAGCCCAGACCTCTCTGGAAACACCATATATTTT.